The clone carrying this T cell receptor (beta chain) occurred a few times. Its target is unknown. The data belong to a study of T cells in Graves' hyperthyroidism and ophthalmopathy. Points from the study as a whole: Clonotypes that were expanded in thyroid above 0.001 mostly appeared in blood too.

TCR beta CDR3 region amplification was performed from RNA transcripts. The HTBI primer set drove a first-round RT-PCR of the TCR CDR3. Using its own MiXCR run on the multiplex PCR reads, TCRdb lists one record per CDR3 protein. The table lists around 300,000 distinct CDR3 sequences, about 13% of them singletons. Stable Graves' hyperthyroidism denoted no ophthalmopathy progression over 18 months. Germline lookup yields CDR1 SGHDT and CDR2 YYEEEE. V was trimmed by 4 bases and J by 8 bases, leaving 15 bases between them. This CDR3 is 14 amino acids long. The origin of this receptor is a woman aged 40 to 50 with Graves' hyperthyroidism. The rearrangement joins TRBV5-6 to TRBJ1-4, with D perhaps TRBD1 (6 bases). The specimen was blood. In DNA form, the CDR3 reads TGTGCCAGCAGCCCTTGGGCAGGGGTCGAAAAACTGTTTTTT. Protein product: CASSPWAGVEKLFF.